The clone carrying this TCR beta chain was observed at least ten times. The antigen is unknown. Unique molecular identifiers were incorporated when the TCRbeta library was constructed. TCRdb analysed the PCR reads with MiXCR anew, one entry per CDR3 protein. The data show 450,000 to 600,000 distinct CDR3 sequences, roughly a tenth seen once. Germline-derived CDR1 and CDR2 are MNHEY and SMNVEV (reference sequence). The CDR3 totals 16 residues. V was shortened by 5 bases and J by 3 bases, with 20 bases between the two germline ends. These data originate in a study of T-cell reconstitution after alpha-beta-depleted transplantation in children. Study-wide results and limits: At around two months after transplant, the alpha-beta T cells were reportedly derived from several hundred expanded clones that came from non-depleted graft cells. Newly made T cells mostly supplied T-cell counts and diversity one year after transplant. Some patients' high day-60 TCRbeta diversity was attributed to recipient cells surviving conditioning.

The sequenced sample was PBMCs, obtained before TCRalphabeta/CD19-depleted stem cell transplant. This clonotype was sampled from a child aged 2 to 15 with inherited bone marrow failure, due to receive a stem cell transplant. J is TRBJ2-7 and V is TRBV27; D is possibly TRBD1 (7 bases). CDR3 in amino acids: CASSLGGGGMVYEQYF. The DNA of the CDR3 is TGTGCCAGCAGTCTCGGAGGGGGCGGGATGGTCTACGAGCAGTACTTC.